In this sample, the clone carrying this T cell receptor (beta chain) turned up many times. Amplified material comprised TCR beta CDR3 regions derived from RNA transcripts. The first-round RT-PCR employed HTBI primers together with the Qiagen OneStep RT-PCR kit. A multiplex PCR was then performed as the second round. TCRdb passed the multiplex PCR reads through MiXCR, listing each CDR3 protein once. There are 650,000 to 900,000 distinct CDR3 sequences in the sample; around 40% occur only once, and 44% lies in the top ten. These data are taken from a study of Graves' ophthalmopathy and Graves' hyperthyroidism. Trimming removed 4 bases from V and 3 bases from J; junction bases left unmatched: 4. CDR3 length: 15 residues. Germline lookup yields CDR1 SGHRS and CDR2 YFSETQ.

The chain carries TRBV5-1 and TRBJ2-5, with TRBD1 matching 12 bases. The source is an adult man with Graves' ophthalmopathy. The material sequenced was peripheral blood. The CDR3 region is CASSPGTGGEETQYF. CDR3 sequence (DNA): TGCGCCAGCAGCCCCGGGACAGGGGGCGAAGAGACCCAGTACTTC. Full variable domain (outside the CDR3, taken from reference TRBV5-1 and TRBJ2-5): KAGVTQTPRYLIKTRGQQVTLSCSPISGHRSVSWYQQTPGQGLQFLFEYFSETQRNKGNFPGRFSGRQFSNSRSEMNVSTLELGDSALYLCASSPGTGGEETQYFGPGTRLLVL.